This T cell receptor (beta chain) was sequenced during a study of T cell repertoires in cytomegalovirus infection. Each CDR3 protein gets one entry after TCRdb re-called the reads with MiXCR. The repertoire holds approximately 550,000 distinct CDR3 sequences, approximately 15% seen once, with roughly a quarter in the top ten. Germline loops: CDR1 DFQATT, CDR2 SNEGSKA (reference sequence). The CDR3 is made up of 16 amino acids. Trimming took off 0 bases at V and 6 bases at J, with 15 bases between the two ends. The clonotype comes from a human donor in good health (CMV status not recorded). Some clones in this sample may be carry-over from other donors' samples. The sequenced sample consisted of CD8+ T cells from PBMCs. The V call is TRBV20-1, the J call TRBJ1-6; possible D gene TRBD1, 5 bases. In nucleotides, the CDR3 is TGCAGTGCTAGAGATGGGGGGACCGGTGTTAATTCACCCCTCCACTTT. It is translated as CSARDGGTGVNSPLHF.